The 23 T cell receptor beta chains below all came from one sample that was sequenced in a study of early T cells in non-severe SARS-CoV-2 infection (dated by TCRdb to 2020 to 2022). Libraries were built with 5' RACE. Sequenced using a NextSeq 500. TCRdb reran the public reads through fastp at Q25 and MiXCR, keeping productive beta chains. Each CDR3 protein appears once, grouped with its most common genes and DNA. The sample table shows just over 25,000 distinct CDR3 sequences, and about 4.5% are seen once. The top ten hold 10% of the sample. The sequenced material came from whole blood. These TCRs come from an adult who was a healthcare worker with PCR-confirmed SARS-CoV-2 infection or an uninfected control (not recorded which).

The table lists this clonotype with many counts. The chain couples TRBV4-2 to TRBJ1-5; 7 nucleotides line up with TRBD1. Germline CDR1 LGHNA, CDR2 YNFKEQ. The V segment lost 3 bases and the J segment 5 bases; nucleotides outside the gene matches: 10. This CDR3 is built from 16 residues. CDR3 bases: TGTGCCAGCAGCCAGGTTGACAGGGCCTCCGATCAGCCCCAGCATTTT. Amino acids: CASSQVDRASDQPQHF.

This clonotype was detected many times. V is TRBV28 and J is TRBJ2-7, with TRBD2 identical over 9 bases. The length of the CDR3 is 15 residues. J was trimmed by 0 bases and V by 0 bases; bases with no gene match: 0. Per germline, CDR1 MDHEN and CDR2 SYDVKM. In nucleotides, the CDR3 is TGTGCCAGCAGTTTATGGGGACTAGCCTCCTACGAGCAGTACTTC. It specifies CASSLWGLASYEQYF.

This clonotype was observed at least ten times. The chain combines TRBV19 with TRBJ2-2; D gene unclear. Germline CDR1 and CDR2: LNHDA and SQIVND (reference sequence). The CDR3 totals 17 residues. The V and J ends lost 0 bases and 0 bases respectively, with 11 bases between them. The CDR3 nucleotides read TGTGCCAGTAGTATAGAATTGGGCCAGGCGAACACCGGGGAGCTGTTTTTT. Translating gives CASSIELGQANTGELFF.

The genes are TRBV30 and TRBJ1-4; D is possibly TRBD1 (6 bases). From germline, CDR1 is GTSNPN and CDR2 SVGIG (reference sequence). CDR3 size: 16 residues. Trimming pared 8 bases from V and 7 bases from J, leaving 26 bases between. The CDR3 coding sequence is TGTGCCCACTTATCGCCGGGACACCGAGCAATTGAAAAACTGTTTTTT. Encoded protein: CAHLSPGHRAIEKLFF.

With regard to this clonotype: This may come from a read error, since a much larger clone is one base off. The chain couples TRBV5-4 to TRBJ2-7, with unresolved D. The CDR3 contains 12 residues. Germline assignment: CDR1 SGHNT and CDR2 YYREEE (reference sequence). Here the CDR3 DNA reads TGTGCCAGCAGCTTGGAGGGCACCCCTGAGCTGTTC. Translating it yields CASSLEGTPELF. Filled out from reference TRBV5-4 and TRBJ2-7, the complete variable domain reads ETGVTQSPTHLIKTRGQQVTLRCSSQSGHNTVSWYQQALGQGPQFIFQYYREEENGRGNFPPRFSGLQFPNYSSELNVNALELDDSALYLCASSLEGTPELFGPGTRLTVT.

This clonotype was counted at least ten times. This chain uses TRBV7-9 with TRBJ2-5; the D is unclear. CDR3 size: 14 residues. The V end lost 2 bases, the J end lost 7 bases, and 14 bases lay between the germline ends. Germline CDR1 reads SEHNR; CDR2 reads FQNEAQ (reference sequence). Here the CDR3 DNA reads TGTGCCAGCAGCTTAAACGCTCTTCGCGGGACCCAGTACTTC. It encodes CASSLNALRGTQYF.

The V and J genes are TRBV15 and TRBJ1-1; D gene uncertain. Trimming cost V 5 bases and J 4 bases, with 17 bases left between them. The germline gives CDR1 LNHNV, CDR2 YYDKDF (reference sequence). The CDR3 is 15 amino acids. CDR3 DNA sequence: TGTGCCACCAGCGGTAGAGTAGGTTGGGGCACTGAAGCTTTCTTT. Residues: CATSGRVGWGTEAFF.

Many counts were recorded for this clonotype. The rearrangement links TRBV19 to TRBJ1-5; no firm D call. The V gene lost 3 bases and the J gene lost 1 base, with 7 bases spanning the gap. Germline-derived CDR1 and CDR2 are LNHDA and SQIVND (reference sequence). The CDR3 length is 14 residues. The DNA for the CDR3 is TGTGCCAGTAGTATCGGCAGGAGCAATCAGCCCCAGCATTTT. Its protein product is CASSIGRSNQPQHF. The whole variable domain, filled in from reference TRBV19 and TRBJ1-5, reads DGGITQSPKYLFRKEGQNVTLSCEQNLNHDAMYWYRQDPGQGLRLIYYSQIVNDFQKGDIAEGYSVSREKKESFPLTVTSAQKNPTAFYLCASSIGRSNQPQHFGDGTRLSIL.

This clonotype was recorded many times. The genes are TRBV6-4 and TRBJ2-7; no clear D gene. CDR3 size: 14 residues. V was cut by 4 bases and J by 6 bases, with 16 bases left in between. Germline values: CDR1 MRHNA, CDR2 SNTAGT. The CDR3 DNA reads TGTGCCAGCAGTGTGAACAGCGAAGGTCGCGAGCAGTACTTC. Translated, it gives CASSVNSEGREQYF.

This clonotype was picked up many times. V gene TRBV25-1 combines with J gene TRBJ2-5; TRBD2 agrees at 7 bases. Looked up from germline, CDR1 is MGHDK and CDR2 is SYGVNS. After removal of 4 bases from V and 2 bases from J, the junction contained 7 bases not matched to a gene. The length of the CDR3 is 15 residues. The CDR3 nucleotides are TGTGCCAGCAGTGTCGGGGACTACTATCAAGAGACCCAGTACTTC. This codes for CASSVGDYYQETQYF.

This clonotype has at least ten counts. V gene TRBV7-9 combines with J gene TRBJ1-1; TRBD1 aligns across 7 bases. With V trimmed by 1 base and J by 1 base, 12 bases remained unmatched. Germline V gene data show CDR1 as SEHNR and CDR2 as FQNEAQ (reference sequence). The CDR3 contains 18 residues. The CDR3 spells CASSLGLGGSLRNTEAFF. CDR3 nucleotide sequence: TGTGCCAGCAGCTTAGGTTTAGGGGGCAGTCTGAGGAACACTGAAGCTTTCTTT.

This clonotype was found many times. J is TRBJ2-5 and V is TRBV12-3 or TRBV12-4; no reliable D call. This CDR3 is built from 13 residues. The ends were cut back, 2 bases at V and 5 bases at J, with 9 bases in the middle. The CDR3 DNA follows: TGTGCCAGCAGTTTAAACAGCCTCGAGACCCAGTACTTC. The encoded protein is CASSLNSLETQYF.

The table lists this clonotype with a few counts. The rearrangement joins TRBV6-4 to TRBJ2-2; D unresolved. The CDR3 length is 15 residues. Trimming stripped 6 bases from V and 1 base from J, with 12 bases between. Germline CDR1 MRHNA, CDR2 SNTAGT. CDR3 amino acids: CASSPYPGNTGELFF. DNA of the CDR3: TGTGCCAGCAGCCCTTACCCGGGGAACACCGGGGAGCTGTTTTTT.

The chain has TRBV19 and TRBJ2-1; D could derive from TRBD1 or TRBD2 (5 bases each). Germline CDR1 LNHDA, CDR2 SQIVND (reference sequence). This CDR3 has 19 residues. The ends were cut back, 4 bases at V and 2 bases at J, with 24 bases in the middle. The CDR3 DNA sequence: TGTGCCAGTAGTAGCCGGGGACCCCGAGGAAGTAGGCCCTACAATGAGCAGTTCTTC. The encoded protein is CASSSRGPRGSRPYNEQFF.

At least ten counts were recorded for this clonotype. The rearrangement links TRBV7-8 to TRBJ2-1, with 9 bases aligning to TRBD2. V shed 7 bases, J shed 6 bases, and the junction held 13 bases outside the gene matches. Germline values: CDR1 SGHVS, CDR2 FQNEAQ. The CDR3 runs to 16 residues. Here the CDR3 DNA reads TGTGCCAGCACCCCAATGGTGACTAGCGGACCCAATGAGCAGTTCTTC. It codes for CASTPMVTSGPNEQFF. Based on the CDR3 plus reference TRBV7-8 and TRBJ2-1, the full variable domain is GAGVSQSPRYKVAKRGQDVALRCDPISGHVSLFWYQQALGQGPEFLTYFQNEAQLDKSGLPSDRFFAERPEGSVSTLKIQRTQQEDSAVYLCASTPMVTSGPNEQFFGPGTRLTVL.

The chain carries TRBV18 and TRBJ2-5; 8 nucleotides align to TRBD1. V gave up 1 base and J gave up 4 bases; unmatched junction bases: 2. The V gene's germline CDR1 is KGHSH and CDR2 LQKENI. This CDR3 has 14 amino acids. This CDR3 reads CASSPRTGIETQYF. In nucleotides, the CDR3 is TGTGCCAGCTCACCACGGACAGGGATAGAGACCCAGTACTTC. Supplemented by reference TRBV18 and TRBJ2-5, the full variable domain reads NAGVMQNPRHLVRRRGQEARLRCSPMKGHSHVYWYRQLPEEGLKFMVYLQKENIIDESGMPKERFSAEFPKEGPSILRIQQVVRGDSAAYFCASSPRTGIETQYFGPGTRLLVL.

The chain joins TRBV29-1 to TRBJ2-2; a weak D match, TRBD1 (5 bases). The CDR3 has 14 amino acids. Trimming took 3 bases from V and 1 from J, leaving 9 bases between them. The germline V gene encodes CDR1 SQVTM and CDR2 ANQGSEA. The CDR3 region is CSVDGQGNTGELFF. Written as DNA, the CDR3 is TGCAGCGTTGATGGGCAGGGGAACACCGGGGAGCTGTTTTTT.

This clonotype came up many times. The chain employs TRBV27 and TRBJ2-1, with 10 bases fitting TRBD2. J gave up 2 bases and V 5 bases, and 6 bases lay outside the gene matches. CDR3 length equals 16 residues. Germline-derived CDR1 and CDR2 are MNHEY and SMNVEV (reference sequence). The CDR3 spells CASSPGLAAPYNEQFF. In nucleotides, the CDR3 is TGTGCCAGCAGTCCCGGACTAGCGGCGCCCTACAATGAGCAGTTCTTC.

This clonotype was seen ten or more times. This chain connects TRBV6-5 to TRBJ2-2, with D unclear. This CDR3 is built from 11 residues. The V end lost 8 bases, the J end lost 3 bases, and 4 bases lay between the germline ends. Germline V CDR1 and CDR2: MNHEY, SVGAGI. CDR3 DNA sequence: TGTGCCAGCGGGTACACCGGGGAGCTGTTTTTT. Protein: CASGYTGELFF.

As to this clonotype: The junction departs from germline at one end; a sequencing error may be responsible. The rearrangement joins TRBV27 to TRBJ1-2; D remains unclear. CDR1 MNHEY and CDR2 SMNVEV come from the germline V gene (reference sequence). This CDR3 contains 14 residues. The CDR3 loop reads CACRGSDANYVYTF. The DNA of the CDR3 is TGTGCTTGTCGTGGCTCGGACGCCAACTATGTCTACACCTTC.

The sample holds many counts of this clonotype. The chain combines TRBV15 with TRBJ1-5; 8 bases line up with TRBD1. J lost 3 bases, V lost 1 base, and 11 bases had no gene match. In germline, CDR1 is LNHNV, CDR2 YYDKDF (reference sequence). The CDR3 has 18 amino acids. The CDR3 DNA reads TGTGCCACCAGCAGAGGCCCTGGACAGGGAGCCCTCAATCAGCCCCAGCATTTT. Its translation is CATSRGPGQGALNQPQHF.

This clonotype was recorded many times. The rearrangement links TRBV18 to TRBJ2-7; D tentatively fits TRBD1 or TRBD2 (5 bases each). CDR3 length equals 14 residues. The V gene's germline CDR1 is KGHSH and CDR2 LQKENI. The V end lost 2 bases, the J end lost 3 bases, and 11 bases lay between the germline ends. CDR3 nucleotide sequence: TGTGCCAGCTCACCAGAGGGGTCAGACTACGAGCAGTACTTC. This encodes CASSPEGSDYEQYF.

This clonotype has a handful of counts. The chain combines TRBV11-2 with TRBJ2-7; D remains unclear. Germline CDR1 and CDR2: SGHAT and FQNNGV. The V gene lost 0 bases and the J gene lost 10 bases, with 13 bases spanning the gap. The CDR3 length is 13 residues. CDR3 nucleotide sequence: TGTGCCAGCAGCTTAGAAACCGCGAGTCTCCAGTACTTC. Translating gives CASSLETASLQYF.